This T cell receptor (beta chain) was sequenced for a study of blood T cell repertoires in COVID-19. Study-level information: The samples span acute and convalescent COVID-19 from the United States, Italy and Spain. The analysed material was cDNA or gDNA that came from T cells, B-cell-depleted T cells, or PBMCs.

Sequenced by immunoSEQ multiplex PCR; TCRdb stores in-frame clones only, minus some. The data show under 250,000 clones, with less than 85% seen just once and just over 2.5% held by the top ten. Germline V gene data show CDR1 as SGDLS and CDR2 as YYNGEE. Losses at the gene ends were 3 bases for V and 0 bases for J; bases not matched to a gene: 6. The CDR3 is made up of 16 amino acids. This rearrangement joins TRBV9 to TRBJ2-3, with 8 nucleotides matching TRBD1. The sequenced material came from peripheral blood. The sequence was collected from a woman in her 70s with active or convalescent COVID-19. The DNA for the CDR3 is TGTGCCAGCAGCGGGGGGACAGGACCCAGCACAGATACGCAGTATTTT. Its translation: CASSGGTGPSTDTQYF.